A selection of T cell receptor beta chains follows, all from one sample in a study of Graves' ophthalmopathy and Graves' hyperthyroidism. One entry per CDR3 protein results from TCRdb running MiXCR on the multiplex PCR reads. The sample records more than 550,000 distinct CDR3 sequences, more than 40% being singletons. The sequenced sample consisted of peripheral blood. Source of these receptors: an adult man with Graves' ophthalmopathy. Both conserved end residues are part of each CDR3. D genes are given only for firm matches. For some rows the clone size is stated as once, few or many, or as a class when expanded; others skip it.

clone size,J gene,D gene,CDR3 length,V gene,CDR3 protein,CDR3 DNA
-,TRBJ1-3,-,15,TRBV18,CASSPGETRMNTIYF,TGTGCCAGCTCACCAGGAGAGACCCGAATGAACACCATATATTTT
many,TRBJ2-7,-,14,TRBV29-1,CSVERSGAGGEQYF,TGCAGCGTTGAGCGATCCGGGGCAGGCGGGGAGCAGTACTTC
once,TRBJ2-5,-,14,TRBV19,CASRGDRSQETQYF,TGTGCCAGTAGGGGGGACCGCTCCCAAGAGACCCAGTACTTC
-,TRBJ2-7,-,15,TRBV10-3,CAISLGGARGLEQYF,TGTGCCATCAGTCTCGGCGGGGCCAGGGGTCTCGAGCAGTACTTC
many,TRBJ2-7,TRBD2,15,TRBV9,CASSVEASGTYEQYF,TGTGCCAGCAGCGTAGAGGCTAGCGGAACATACGAGCAGTACTTC
-,TRBJ2-1,TRBD2,15,TRBV10-2,CASTGTSGGLDEQFF,TGCGCCAGCACCGGTACTAGCGGGGGGCTCGATGAGCAGTTCTTC
-,TRBJ1-5,-,15,TRBV20-1,CSARPEPCGNQPQHF,TGCAGTGCTAGACCCGAACCCTGTGGCAATCAGCCCCAGCATTTT
many,TRBJ1-1,-,13,TRBV11-2,CASSFLRGTEAFF,TGTGCCAGCAGCTTCCTAAGGGGCACTGAAGCTTTCTTT
-,TRBJ2-6,-,16,TRBV15,CATSSYSGSGANVLTF,TGTGCCACCAGCAGTTACTCAGGGTCTGGGGCCAACGTCCTGACTTTC
many,TRBJ1-2,-,14,TRBV5-1,CASSPGLEGYGYTF,TGCGCCAGCAGCCCCGGACTTGAAGGCTATGGCTACACCTTC
-,TRBJ1-1,-,15,TRBV7-9,CASSLTWQLNTEAFF,TGTGCCAGCAGCCTGACTTGGCAGTTAAACACTGAAGCTTTCTTT
many,TRBJ2-7,-,14,TRBV5-6,CASTPGRWTLEQYF,TGTGCCAGCACCCCGGGACGGTGGACCCTCGAGCAGTACTTC
-,TRBJ1-5,-,17,TRBV9,CASSVAPAGVGGETQHF,TGTGCCAGCAGCGTAGCCCCAGCGGGAGTAGGCGGGGAGACCCAGCATTTT
many,TRBJ2-7,-,11,TRBV5-1,CASKSGYEQYF,TGCGCCAGCAAGAGCGGGTACGAGCAGTACTTC
-,TRBJ1-2,-,13,TRBV12-5,CASGWGENYGYTF,TGTGCTAGTGGCTGGGGGGAGAACTATGGCTACACCTTC
-,TRBJ1-4,TRBD1,20,TRBV15,CATSRDQWDRGYTGDEKLFF,TGTGCCACCAGCAGAGATCAATGGGACAGGGGCTACACCGGGGATGAAAAACTGTTTTTT
many,TRBJ1-4,TRBD1,16,TRBV10-3,CASSEDAGTGGEKLFF,TGTGCCAGCAGTGAGGATGCCGGGACAGGGGGCGAAAAACTGTTTTTT
-,TRBJ2-7,-,12,TRBV25-1,CASTSGAFVQYF,TGTGCCAGCACATCGGGGGCTTTTGTGCAGTACTTC
-,TRBJ1-2,-,15,TRBV9,CASRAWGAANYGYTF,TGTGCCAGCAGGGCGTGGGGGGCAGCTAACTATGGCTACACCTTC